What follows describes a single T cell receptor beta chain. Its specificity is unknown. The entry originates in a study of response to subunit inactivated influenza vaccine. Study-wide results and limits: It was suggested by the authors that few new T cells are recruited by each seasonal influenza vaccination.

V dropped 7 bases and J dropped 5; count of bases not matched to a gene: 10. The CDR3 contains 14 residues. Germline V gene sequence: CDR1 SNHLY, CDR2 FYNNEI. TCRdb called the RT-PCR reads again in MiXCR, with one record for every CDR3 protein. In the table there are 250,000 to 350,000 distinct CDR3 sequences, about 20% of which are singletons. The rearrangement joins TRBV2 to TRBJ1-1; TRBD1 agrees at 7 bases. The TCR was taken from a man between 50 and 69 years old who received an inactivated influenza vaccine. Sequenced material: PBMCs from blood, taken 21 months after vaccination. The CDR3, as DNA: TGTGCCAGCATCTTCCCAGGGGGGGAGACTGAAGCTTTCTTT. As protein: CASIFPGGETEAFF.